The clone carrying this TCR beta chain occurred many times. The antigen is undetermined. CDR3 length equals 14 residues. The trim removed 6 bases at V and 7 bases at J, leaving 8 bases unmatched. Germline lookup yields CDR1 MNHNS and CDR2 SASEGT. This sample was taken from a study of Graves' ophthalmopathy and Graves' hyperthyroidism. Whole-study results and caveats: Most expanded clonotypes from thyroid (those above 0.001 frequency) were also found in blood.

RNA transcripts were the source from which TCR beta CDR3 regions were amplified. The workflow started with a first-round RT-PCR run with HTBI primers and then moved on to a second-round multiplex PCR. TCRdb re-analysed the multiplex PCR reads in MiXCR, keeping a single row per CDR3 protein. The sample shows 170,000 or so distinct CDR3 sequences, 30% to 45% of them seen only once. This chain uses TRBV6-1 with TRBJ2-2; 7 nucleotides agree with TRBD2. The sample comprised peripheral blood. The sequence came from a middle-aged woman with Graves' ophthalmopathy. As DNA, the CDR3 is TGTGCCAGCAGGGGCGGGGGTGCGGGCGGGGAGCTGTTTTTT. It yields the protein CASRGGGAGGELFF.